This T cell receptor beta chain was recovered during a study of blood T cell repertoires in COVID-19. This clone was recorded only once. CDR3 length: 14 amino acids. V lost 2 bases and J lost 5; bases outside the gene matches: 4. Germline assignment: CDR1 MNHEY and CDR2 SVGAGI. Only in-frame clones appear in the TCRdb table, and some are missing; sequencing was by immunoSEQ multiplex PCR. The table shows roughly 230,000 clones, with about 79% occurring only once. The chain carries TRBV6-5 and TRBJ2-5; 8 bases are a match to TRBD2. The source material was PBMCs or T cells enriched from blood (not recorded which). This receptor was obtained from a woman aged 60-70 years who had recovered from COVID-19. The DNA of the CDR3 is TGTGCCAGCAGTTACGGACTAGCTTCGGAGACCCAGTACTTC. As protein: CASSYGLASETQYF.